Here is one T cell receptor beta chain with its context. This sample was taken from a study of beta chain features in type 1 diabetes. The single heparinised draw taken from each donor contained approximately 120 mL of blood on average. CDR1 and CDR2 (germline): SGHDN, FVKESK. V shed 2 bases and J shed 5 bases, with 6 bases lying between them. The CDR3 consists of 12 residues. Expressed TCRB transcripts got sequenced, as all isolated RNA was reverse transcribed. Using immunoSEQ multiplex PCR, the repertoire was profiled, and TCRdb retains in-frame clones only, with some absent. The table records about 410,000 clones, about 15% of them present only once.

The V and J genes are TRBV14 and TRBJ2-5; D is undetermined. The TCR originated in a man younger than 40 in good health. Source material: naive CD4+ T cells from blood. CDR3 sequence reads: CASSQFAETQYF. The CDR3 region has the DNA TGTGCCAGCAGCCAATTCGCGGAGACCCAGTACTTC. Full variable domain (rest looked up from reference TRBV14 and TRBJ2-5): EAGVTQFPSHSVIEKGQTVTLRCDPISGHDNLYWYRRVMGKEIKFLLHFVKESKQDESGMPNNRFLAERTGGTYSTLKVQPAELEDSGVYFCASSQFAETQYFGPGTRLLVL.